This T cell receptor (beta chain) was documented in a study of breast tumors, draining lymph nodes, adjacent tissues. Study observations and caveats: Tumor and nontumor repertoires were significantly more similar in luminal-like than in basal-like breast cancer. Data only fit, rather than demonstrated, lymph node origin of most tumor T cells. Tumor repertoires ranked between lymph nodes and nontumor tissue in diversity, with V and J gene preferences.

Samples came from axillary lymph nodes draining the breast cancer. TCRdb fed the multiplex PCR reads into MiXCR, producing one record per CDR3 protein. Among some 85,000 distinct CDR3 sequences listed, around 30% were seen once. The table lists this clonotype with many counts. The antigen remains undetermined. A read error may be the cause here, since a much bigger clone is one base away. The sequence derives from a female donor with breast cancer. Some clones in this sample may be carry-over from other donors' samples. The sequencing input was axillary lymph node tissue.

DNA of the CDR3: TGCAGTGCTAGAGATCGAAAAGCGGGAGCGAGTAAGTACTTC. This translates into CSARDRKAGASKYF. This rearrangement joins TRBV20-1 to TRBJ2-7; 8 bases match TRBD2. There are 14 residues in the CDR3. After removal of 0 bases from V and 11 bases from J, the junction contained 12 bases not matched to a gene. The germline gives CDR1 DFQATT, CDR2 SNEGSKA (reference sequence).